This note documents a single T cell receptor (beta chain) sequence. The assay was immunoSEQ multiplex PCR, and TCRdb's table has in-frame clones only and misses some. Among approximately 21,000 clones listed, roughly 91% were seen once. The data were taken from a study of T cell changes during pregnancy in multiple sclerosis. The specimen was CD8+ T cells from peripheral blood mononuclear cells, collected in the first trimester of pregnancy. The origin of this receptor is a female donor with multiple sclerosis, enrolled in a pregnancy study.

Here the CDR3 DNA reads TGTGCCAGCAGCTTCTCGTCAGCGAGTAGTGGCGAGCAGTACTTC. It is translated as CASSFSSASSGEQYF. The chain is built from TRBV5-4 and TRBJ2-7; D call uncertain. With 2 bases removed from V and 6 bases from J, the gap between germline ends came to 18 bases. Germline CDR1 reads SGHNT; CDR2 reads YYREEE (reference sequence). The CDR3 is 15 amino acids.